The rows below give T cell receptor beta chains drawn from one sample of a study of siplizumab effects on memory and regulatory T cells. Generated by immunoSEQ multiplex PCR, the TCRdb table keeps only in-frame clones and is missing some. In the table there are around 45,000 clones, roughly 87% of which are singletons. Sequencing input: naive CD8+ T cells sorted from blood. These receptors were obtained from a human donor in good health. Both conserved end residues are part of each CDR3. D genes are given only for firm matches. A clone size is listed for some rows: how often the clone was seen (once, few, many), or a class if it is expanded.

V,D,size,J,CDR3,DNA
TRBV15,.,.,TRBJ1-1,CATSRDLSNLNTEAFF,TGTGCCACCAGCAGAGATCTGAGTAACCTCAACACTGAAGCTTTCTTT
TRBV2,.,.,TRBJ1-1,CASSDLLATEAFF,TGTGCCAGCAGTGACCTGTTAGCCACTGAAGCTTTCTTT
TRBV5-1,TRBD1,once,TRBJ2-7,CASSLDLGQHYEQYF,TGCGCCAGCAGCTTGGACCTGGGACAGCATTACGAGCAGTACTTC
TRBV29-1,TRBD2,.,TRBJ2-7,CSAVAGGYEQYF,TGCAGCGCTGTAGCGGGAGGCTACGAGCAGTACTTC
TRBV25-1,.,.,TRBJ1-1,CASSDPRGRMAEAFF,TGTGCCAGCAGTGACCCCCGGGGGCGGATGGCTGAAGCTTTCTTT
TRBV6-5,.,.,TRBJ1-1,CASSYWPMNTEAFF,TGTGCCAGCAGTTATTGGCCCATGAACACTGAAGCTTTCTTT
TRBV27,TRBD1,few,TRBJ1-2,CASSSTKDRWAYGYTF,TGTGCCAGCAGTTCCACCAAGGACAGGTGGGCCTATGGCTACACCTTC
TRBV6-5,TRBD1,.,TRBJ1-2,CASSYAPGQGEGGYTF,TGTGCCAGCAGTTATGCACCGGGACAGGGGGAGGGTGGCTACACCTTC
TRBV7-3,TRBD2,few,TRBJ2-7,CASSQSGSSYEQYF,TGTGCCAGCAGCCAGAGCGGGAGTAGCTACGAGCAGTACTTC
TRBV7-8,.,.,TRBJ2-2,CASSSRYENPGELFF,TGTGCCAGCAGCAGCCGGTACGAGAACCCCGGGGAGCTGTTTTTT
TRBV7-8,TRBD1,.,TRBJ1-2,CASSLVMDRTYGYTF,TGTGCCAGCAGCTTAGTTATGGACAGGACCTATGGCTACACCTTC
TRBV29-1,.,.,TRBJ2-1,CSVSSLGLNEQFF,TGCAGCGTTTCGAGTCTAGGCCTCAATGAGCAGTTCTTC
TRBV4-1,.,.,TRBJ2-1,CASSQVTAGYNEQFF,TGCGCCAGCAGCCAAGTCACTGCGGGGTACAATGAGCAGTTCTTC
TRBV4-1,.,.,TRBJ1-5,CASSQDRGNQPQHF,TGCGCCAGCAGCCAAGATCGGGGCAATCAGCCCCAGCATTTT
TRBV19,TRBD2,.,TRBJ2-5,CASSSQRGIQETQYF,TGTGCCAGTAGTAGCCAGCGGGGGATCCAAGAGACCCAGTACTTC
TRBV2,TRBD2,.,TRBJ2-3,CASSDPRETEGRTDTQYF,TGTGCCAGCAGTGACCCGCGGGAGACGGAGGGACGCACAGATACGCAGTATTTT
TRBV4-1,TRBD1,.,TRBJ1-1,CASSQERTGLNTEAFF,TGCGCCAGCAGCCAAGAACGGACAGGATTGAACACTGAAGCTTTCTTT
TRBV29-1,TRBD1,.,TRBJ2-7,CSVEGDRPLEQYF,TGCAGCGTTGAAGGGGACAGACCCTTAGAGCAGTACTTC
TRBV19,.,few,TRBJ2-3,CASSIGTDTQYF,TGTGCCAGTAGTATAGGCACAGATACGCAGTATTTT
TRBV27,.,.,TRBJ2-7,CASSSLEGREQYF,TGTGCCAGCAGCTCACTGGAAGGTCGAGAGCAGTACTTC
TRBV13,TRBD2,once,TRBJ2-1,CASSPTSGTYNEQFF,TGTGCCAGCAGCCCGACTAGCGGGACCTACAATGAGCAGTTCTTC
TRBV29-1,TRBD1,.,TRBJ2-7,CSVAGLGQGPSYEQYF,TGCAGCGTTGCTGGCCTCGGACAGGGTCCCTCCTACGAGCAGTACTTC
TRBV27,.,.,TRBJ2-7,CASSLTGQASSYEQYF,TGTGCCAGCAGTTTAACCGGGCAGGCCAGCTCCTACGAGCAGTACTTC
TRBV5-1,.,.,TRBJ1-2,CASSLARDYGYTF,TGCGCCAGCAGCTTGGCCAGGGACTATGGCTACACCTTC
TRBV27,.,.,TRBJ1-2,CAGSLSTPGEGYGYTF,TGTGCCGGCAGTTTATCTACCCCGGGCGAGGGCTATGGCTACACCTTC
TRBV19,TRBD1,.,TRBJ1-1,CASGTGGFTEAFF,TGTGCCAGCGGGACAGGGGGCTTTACTGAAGCTTTCTTT
TRBV5-6,.,.,TRBJ1-1,CASSLLEGVEAFF,TGTGCCAGCAGCTTGTTGGAAGGGGTTGAAGCTTTCTTT
TRBV5-4,.,once,TRBJ2-1,CASSLGSEQFF,TGTGCCAGCAGCTTGGGATCGGAGCAGTTCTTC
TRBV28,.,.,TRBJ2-4,CASSFRSRAKNIQYF,TGTGCCAGCAGTTTTAGATCCCGAGCCAAAAACATTCAGTACTTC
TRBV19,.,.,TRBJ2-3,CASSSSANTDTQYF,TGTGCCAGTAGCTCTAGCGCGAACACAGATACGCAGTATTTT
TRBV5-1,TRBD2,.,TRBJ2-5,CASSPGLAESYQETQYF,TGCGCCAGCAGCCCGGGACTAGCGGAATCGTACCAAGAGACCCAGTACTTC
TRBV2,.,.,TRBJ1-5,CASSGYGNQPQHF,TGTGCCAGCAGTGGCTACGGCAATCAGCCCCAGCATTTT
TRBV5-1,.,.,TRBJ2-5,CASSLVGPSQETQYF,TGCGCCAGCAGCTTGGTGGGGCCGTCCCAAGAGACCCAGTACTTC
TRBV27,.,once,TRBJ2-1,CASNYYNEQFF,TGTGCCAGCAACTACTACAATGAGCAGTTCTTC
TRBV18,TRBD2,.,TRBJ2-3,CASSLTLVAGLDTDTQYF,TGTGCCAGCTCACTAACCCTGGTAGCGGGGCTTGACACAGATACGCAGTATTTT
TRBV4-1,TRBD1,.,TRBJ2-7,CASSQDNRGTYEQYF,TGCGCCAGCAGCCAAGATAACAGGGGAACGTACGAGCAGTACTTC
TRBV28,.,.,TRBJ2-7,CASSGPSPYEQYF,TGTGCCAGTTCCGGACCGAGTCCCTACGAGCAGTACTTC
TRBV7-7,.,.,TRBJ2-2,CASSLASAENAGELFF,TGTGCCAGCAGCTTAGCTTCAGCGGAGAACGCCGGGGAGCTGTTTTTT
TRBV7-9,.,.,TRBJ2-3,CASSPGGAAGDTQYF,TGTGCCAGCAGCCCAGGCGGGGCCGCTGGGGATACGCAGTATTTT
TRBV9,.,.,TRBJ2-5,CASSTGTTGWQETQYF,TGTGCCAGCAGCACCGGGACTACAGGGTGGCAAGAGACCCAGTACTTC
TRBV2,.,.,TRBJ1-2,CASSTKGLLHYGYTF,TGTGCCAGCAGTACTAAGGGACTCCTTCACTATGGCTACACCTTC
TRBV5-6,TRBD1,.,TRBJ2-5,CASSSGTGEGRVERETQYF,TGTGCCAGCAGCTCAGGGACAGGGGAAGGTCGGGTCGAAAGAGAGACCCAGTACTTC
TRBV7-9,.,.,TRBJ2-7,CASSLRGWYEQYF,TGTGCCAGCAGCTTGAGGGGGTGGTACGAGCAGTACTTC
TRBV5-1,.,.,TRBJ1-1,CASSLRGMNTEAFF,TGCGCCAGCAGCCTAAGGGGTATGAACACTGAAGCTTTCTTT
TRBV6-4,.,few,TRBJ1-2,CASSDDGLPRGNGYTF,TGTGCCAGCAGTGATGACGGTCTTCCCCGTGGGAATGGCTACACCTTC
TRBV2,.,few,TRBJ1-2,CASSERAGQGYGYTF,TGTGCCAGCAGTGAAAGGGCAGGGCAGGGTTATGGCTACACCTTC
TRBV6-5,TRBD2,.,TRBJ2-5,CASSYEASGKRETQYF,TGTGCCAGCAGTTACGAGGCTAGCGGGAAGAGAGAGACCCAGTACTTC
TRBV2,TRBD1,.,TRBJ2-7,CASSDITGELTYEQYF,TGTGCCAGCAGTGATATAACAGGGGAATTGACCTACGAGCAGTACTTC
TRBV7-3,TRBD2,.,TRBJ2-1,CASSSLAGLYNEQFF,TGTGCCAGCAGCTCTCTAGCGGGCCTTTACAATGAGCAGTTCTTC
TRBV7-9,.,.,TRBJ1-5,CASSPTTGSNQPQHF,TGTGCCAGCAGCCCGACTACAGGGAGCAATCAGCCCCAGCATTTT
TRBV5-4,TRBD1,.,TRBJ2-5,CASRIGDSQETQYF,TGTGCCAGCAGAATCGGGGACAGCCAAGAGACCCAGTACTTC
TRBV4-1,TRBD2,.,TRBJ2-1,CASSQDKTSGTHNEQFF,TGCGCCAGCAGCCAAGATAAGACTAGCGGGACCCACAATGAGCAGTTCTTC
TRBV19,.,.,TRBJ1-1,CASVQGWSEAFF,TGTGCCAGTGTACAGGGTTGGTCTGAAGCTTTCTTT
TRBV19,.,.,TRBJ1-1,CGTSDSLNTEAFF,TGTGGTACATCGGACAGCCTGAACACTGAAGCTTTCTTT
TRBV14,TRBD1,.,TRBJ2-7,CASSLLLGGQAHEQYF,TGTGCCAGCAGCCTCCTGCTGGGGGGACAGGCGCACGAGCAGTACTTC
TRBV6-4,.,.,TRBJ2-7,CASSDSPGAEQYF,TGTGCCAGCAGTGACTCTCCGGGGGCCGAGCAGTACTTC
TRBV5-4,TRBD1,once,TRBJ2-7,CASGGQGGYEQYF,TGTGCCTCCGGGGGACAGGGGGGCTACGAGCAGTACTTC
TRBV9,TRBD1,.,TRBJ1-5,CASSGDRGVNQPQHF,TGTGCCAGCAGCGGGGACAGGGGGGTGAATCAGCCCCAGCATTTT
TRBV5-6,.,.,TRBJ2-7,CASSLSGRGYEQYF,TGTGCCAGCAGCTTGAGCGGCAGGGGATACGAGCAGTACTTC